A selection of T cell receptor beta chains follows, all from one sample in a study of blood T cell repertoires in COVID-19. TCRdb keeps only in-frame clones here, not all; method: immunoSEQ multiplex PCR. The data show fewer than 350,000 clones, about nine tenths seen once. Sequences were obtained from PBMCs or T cells enriched from blood (not recorded which). These receptors originate from a woman aged 40 to 49 who had recovered from COVID-19. Both conserved end residues are part of each CDR3.

J gene: TRBJ2-1; V gene: TRBV3-1/TRBV3-2; CDR3 protein: CASSQDWTGAAYNEQFF
J gene: TRBJ2-3; V gene: TRBV5-1; CDR3 protein: CASSPDRVRDTQYF
J gene: TRBJ1-4; V gene: TRBV4-1; CDR3 protein: CASSQATRPNEKLFF
J gene: TRBJ2-7; V gene: TRBV21-1; CDR3 protein: CASSNPAGVSYEQYF
J gene: TRBJ1-3; V gene: TRBV30; CDR3 protein: CAWSVGASSGNTIYF
J gene: TRBJ1-3; V gene: TRBV7-9; CDR3 protein: CASSTNRASGNTIYF
J gene: TRBJ2-3; V gene: TRBV4-1; CDR3 protein: CASSQVLLSTDTQYF
J gene: TRBJ2-7; V gene: TRBV18; CDR3 protein: CASSPMDTNEQYF
J gene: TRBJ1-3; V gene: TRBV29-1; CDR3 protein: CSVSDPAGLSGNTIYF
J gene: TRBJ1-3; V gene: TRBV7-2; CDR3 protein: CASSSQVLGNTIYF
J gene: TRBJ2-7; V gene: TRBV5-1; CDR3 protein: CASSRQVNYEQYF
J gene: TRBJ1-1; V gene: TRBV19; CDR3 protein: CASSLRTANTEAFF
J gene: TRBJ2-1; V gene: TRBV27; CDR3 protein: CASSPNPLGSQFF
J gene: TRBJ1-2; V gene: TRBV9; CDR3 protein: CASSVDLQGGRGYTF
J gene: TRBJ2-1; V gene: TRBV7-3; CDR3 protein: CASSLREDKYNEQFF
J gene: TRBJ1-1; V gene: TRBV3-1/TRBV3-2; CDR3 protein: CASSRGQGRNTEAFF